The 20 T cell receptor beta chains listed next were all sequenced from one sample in a study of identical twins (dated by TCRdb to 2016 to 2017). Libraries came from 5' RACE. Instrument used: Illumina HiSeq 2000. Using fastp trimming at Q25 and MiXCR clonotype assembly, TCRdb reanalyzed the public sequencing data and kept in-frame beta chains. Every CDR3 protein is listed once, alongside the most common genes and DNA of its rows. This sample is represented by approximately 700,000 distinct CDR3 sequences; roughly 20% of them were singletons. The ten largest clones add up to roughly 13% of the sample. In addition, the sample was reused for a study of T cells expressing NK-cell markers.

The sequenced sample was PBMCs. Source of these receptors: a woman younger than 35 in good health.

The V call is TRBV9, the J call TRBJ1-2; D is unresolved. Germline values: CDR1 SGDLS, CDR2 YYNGEE. The V end lost 0 bases, the J end lost 7 bases, and 7 bases lay between the germline ends. This CDR3 has 12 amino acids. In DNA form, the CDR3 reads TGTGCCAGCAGCGTAGGGTCTTCTGGCTACACCTTC. The encoded protein is CASSVGSSGYTF. Filled out from reference TRBV9 and TRBJ1-2, the complete variable domain reads DSGVTQTPKHLITATGQRVTLRCSPRSGDLSVYWYQQSLDQGLQFLIQYYNGEERAKGNILERFSAQQFPDLHSELNLSSLELGDSALYFCASSVGSSGYTFGSGTRLTVV.

This rearrangement joins TRBV7-2 to TRBJ2-1, with 7 bases aligning to TRBD2. Germline trimming cut 2 bases from V and 7 bases from J; bases unmatched to any gene: 8. CDR3 length: 15 residues. Germline-derived CDR1 and CDR2 are SGHTA and FQGNSA. This chain's CDR3 is CASSLIGGSGNEQFF. The CDR3 bases are TGTGCCAGCAGCTTAATCGGCGGGAGCGGGAATGAGCAGTTCTTC. Full variable domain (remainder filled in from reference TRBV7-2 and TRBJ2-1): GAGVSQSPSNKVTEKGKDVELRCDPISGHTALYWYRQSLGQGLEFLIYFQGNSAPDKSGLPSDRFSAERTGGSVSTLTIQRTQQEDSAVYLCASSLIGGSGNEQFFGPGTRLTVL.

This clonotype was observed a handful of times. The CDR3 loop is CASSLEGALNTQYF. The CDR3 DNA reads as TGTGCCAGCAGCTTGGAGGGGGCTCTGAATACGCAGTATTTT. This chain connects TRBV7-2 to TRBJ2-3; weak D call: TRBD1 (7 bases). The germline CDR1 and CDR2 sequences are SGHTA and FQGNSA. The CDR3 sequence is 14 residues long. The V and J ends lost 3 bases and 7 bases respectively, with 14 bases between them.

The V and J genes are TRBV29-1 and TRBJ1-1; D gene uncertain. Trimming removed 4 bases from V and 6 bases from J, with 9 bases in between. From germline, CDR1 is SQVTM and CDR2 ANQGSEA. This CDR3 is built from 11 residues. The CDR3 reads CSVVEDPEAFF. The CDR3 DNA reads TGCAGCGTTGTGGAGGATCCTGAAGCTTTCTTT.

The rearrangement links TRBV20-1 to TRBJ2-5, with 7 bases aligning to TRBD1. The CDR3 runs 12 residues. Losses at the gene ends were 7 bases for V and 2 bases for J; bases not matched to a gene: 4. In germline, CDR1 is DFQATT, CDR2 SNEGSKA (reference sequence). CDR3 coding DNA: TGCAGTGTCCGACAGGGACAAGAGACCCAGTACTTC. It specifies CSVRQGQETQYF.

This clonotype was detected a few times. The chain has TRBV6-1 and TRBJ2-3; either TRBD1 or TRBD2 may fit D (5 bases each). Germline V gene lookup returns CDR1 MNHNS and CDR2 SASEGT. The CDR3 runs to 14 residues. CDR3 region: CASTVGTLTDTQYF. DNA for the CDR3: TGTGCGTCGACCGTAGGGACGCTCACAGATACGCAGTATTTT.

This clonotype was recorded a few times. This chain links TRBV7-2 with TRBJ2-1; 9 bases fit TRBD2. With V trimmed by 3 bases and J by 10 bases, 4 bases remained unmatched. The CDR3 runs to 13 residues. Germline lookup yields CDR1 SGHTA and CDR2 FQGNSA. For the CDR3, the DNA is TGTGCCAGCAGCTTCCCGACTAGCGGAGAGCAGTTCTTC. Translating gives CASSFPTSGEQFF. Variable domain in full (rest from reference TRBV7-2 and TRBJ2-1): GAGVSQSPSNKVTEKGKDVELRCDPISGHTALYWYRQSLGQGLEFLIYFQGNSAPDKSGLPSDRFSAERTGGSVSTLTIQRTQQEDSAVYLCASSFPTSGEQFFGPGTRLTVL.

The chain employs TRBV19 and TRBJ2-1, with TRBD1 matching over 7 bases. J was trimmed by 0 bases and V by 5 bases; bases with no gene match: 4. CDR1 is LNHDA and CDR2 is SQIVND in the germline V gene (reference sequence). CDR3 size: 15 residues. DNA of the CDR3: TGTGCCAGTAGTGTAACAGGGGTCTCCTACAATGAGCAGTTCTTC. Its translation is CASSVTGVSYNEQFF.

The table lists this clonotype with a few counts. The V gene is TRBV6-1, the J gene TRBJ1-5; the D is unclear. V was cut by 6 bases and J by 3 bases, with 12 bases left in between. This CDR3 spans 14 amino acids. Germline-derived CDR1 and CDR2 are MNHNS and SASEGT. Here the CDR3 reads CASRGFGNNQPQHF. In nucleotides, the CDR3 is TGTGCCAGCAGGGGGTTCGGGAACAATCAGCCCCAGCATTTT.

Many counts were recorded for this clonotype. The genes are TRBV2 and TRBJ2-7; a weak D match, TRBD1 (5 bases). There are 12 residues in the CDR3. Trimming removed 8 bases at V and 3 bases at J, with 11 bases between. Per germline, CDR1 SNHLY and CDR2 FYNNEI. This chain's CDR3 is CASGSDIYEQYF. The CDR3 nucleotides read TGTGCCAGCGGCTCGGACATCTACGAGCAGTACTTC.

J is TRBJ2-2 and V is TRBV20-1; D possibly corresponds to TRBD2 (6 bases). V shed 4 bases and J shed 5 bases, with 8 bases lying between them. The CDR3 has 12 amino acids. Germline V gene lookup returns CDR1 DFQATT and CDR2 SNEGSKA (reference sequence). For the CDR3, the DNA is TGCAGTGCTACGCGGGATACCGGGGAGCTGTTTTTT. Its protein is CSATRDTGELFF.

The J gene is TRBJ2-7, the V gene TRBV5-1, with 8 bases fitting TRBD2. The CDR3 sequence is 15 residues long. Germline loops: CDR1 SGHRS, CDR2 YFSETQ. Trimming at V came to 6 bases and at J to 4 bases, leaving 12 bases not matched to a gene. The CDR3 nucleotides are TGCGCCAGCACCTTAGACGGGACTAGTGATTACGAGCAGTACTTC. It yields the protein CASTLDGTSDYEQYF.

The J gene is TRBJ2-7, the V gene TRBV12-3 or TRBV12-4; TRBD2 matches 8 bases. J lost 4 bases, V lost 6 bases, and 5 bases had no gene match. This CDR3 has 13 amino acids. In DNA, the CDR3 is TGTGCCAGCAGGGTAGCGGGACCTTACGAGCAGTACTTC. This codes for CASRVAGPYEQYF.

This clonotype was found a few times. The V and J genes are TRBV24-1 and TRBJ2-2; 9 nucleotides line up with TRBD1. The germline V gene has CDR1 KGHDR and CDR2 SFDVKD. The J segment lost 0 bases and the V segment lost 10 bases, leaving 11 bases of the junction unmatched. CDR3 length: 17 amino acids. This chain's CDR3 is CATPGQGKRANTGELFF. Here the CDR3 DNA reads TGTGCCACGCCGGGACAGGGAAAGAGGGCGAACACCGGGGAGCTGTTTTTT.

The chain couples TRBV11-3 to TRBJ2-1; D perhaps matches TRBD2 (7 bases). Germline-derived CDR1 and CDR2 are SGHNT and YENEEA. The V and J ends lost 0 bases and 13 bases respectively, with 19 bases between them. This CDR3 spans 15 amino acids. The CDR3 DNA sequence: TGTGCCAGCAGCTTAGATCTTGGGGGGGCTAAACTCCAGTTCTTC. Amino acids: CASSLDLGGAKLQFF. Combining the CDR3 with reference TRBV11-3 and TRBJ2-1 gives the whole variable domain EAGVVQSPRYKIIEKKQPVAFWCNPISGHNTLYWYLQNLGQGPELLIRYENEEAVDDSQLPKDRFSAERLKGVDSTLKIQPAELGDSAVYLCASSLDLGGAKLQFFGPGTRLTVL.

The V gene is TRBV12-3 or TRBV12-4, the J gene TRBJ2-5; 14 nucleotides agree with TRBD2. Losses at the gene ends were 7 bases for V and 5 bases for J; bases not matched to a gene: 9. This CDR3 contains 16 residues. The CDR3: CASTLGLAGVGETQYF. In nucleotides, the CDR3 is TGTGCCAGCACCCTGGGACTAGCGGGGGTTGGTGAGACCCAGTACTTC.

This clonotype turned up a few times. The chain couples TRBV20-1 to TRBJ1-5, with unresolved D. Germline lookup yields CDR1 DFQATT and CDR2 SNEGSKA (reference sequence). This CDR3 has 13 amino acids. V lost 3 bases, J lost 4 bases, and 10 bases lay in between. In DNA form, the CDR3 reads TGCAGTGCTAGCCCCAGTTCGAATCAGCCCCAGCATTTT. Its translation: CSASPSSNQPQHF.

The chain employs TRBV29-1 and TRBJ2-7; perhaps TRBD1 as D (5 bases). V was shortened by 3 bases and J by 3 bases, with 12 bases between the two germline ends. The CDR3 runs to 13 residues. The germline CDR1 and CDR2 sequences are SQVTM and ANQGSEA. The CDR3 DNA reads TGCAGCGTTGATACAGGATTAAGCTACGAGCAGTACTTC. This codes for CSVDTGLSYEQYF.

The V gene is TRBV12-3 or TRBV12-4, the J gene TRBJ2-7, with a possible D match to TRBD1 (5 bases). CDR3 length: 15 residues. The V gene lost 6 bases and the J gene lost 9 bases, with 24 bases spanning the gap. The CDR3 here is CASSRLGRGRVVQYF. Written as DNA, the CDR3 is TGTGCCAGCAGCCGATTGGGTCGTGGCAGGGTGGTGCAGTACTTC.

The DNA for the CDR3 is TGCAGCGTTGTGCCCAGCGGCGAGCAGTTCTTC. Its translation is CSVVPSGEQFF. The chain is built from TRBV29-1 and TRBJ2-1; possibly TRBD2 for D (5 bases). CDR3 size: 11 residues. CDR1 and CDR2 (germline): SQVTM, ANQGSEA. The V end was cut by 4 bases, the J end by 10 bases, with 11 bases between.